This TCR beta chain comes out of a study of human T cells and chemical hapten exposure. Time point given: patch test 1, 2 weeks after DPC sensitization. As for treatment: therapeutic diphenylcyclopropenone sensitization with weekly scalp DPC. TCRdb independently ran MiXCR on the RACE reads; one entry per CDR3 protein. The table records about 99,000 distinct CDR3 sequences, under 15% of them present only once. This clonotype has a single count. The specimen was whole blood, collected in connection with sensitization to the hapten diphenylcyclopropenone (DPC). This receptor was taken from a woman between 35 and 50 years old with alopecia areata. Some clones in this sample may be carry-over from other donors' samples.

CDR3 DNA: TGTGCCAGCAGTTTCTTACGAGCGGGGGGTTTAGATACGCAGTATTTT. Its translation is CASSFLRAGGLDTQYF. The J gene is TRBJ2-3, the V gene TRBV28; the match to TRBD2 covers 9 bases. The CDR3 is made up of 16 amino acids. V shed 3 bases and J 5 bases; nucleotides not matched to a gene: 9. Germline V lookup: CDR1 MDHEN, CDR2 SYDVKM.